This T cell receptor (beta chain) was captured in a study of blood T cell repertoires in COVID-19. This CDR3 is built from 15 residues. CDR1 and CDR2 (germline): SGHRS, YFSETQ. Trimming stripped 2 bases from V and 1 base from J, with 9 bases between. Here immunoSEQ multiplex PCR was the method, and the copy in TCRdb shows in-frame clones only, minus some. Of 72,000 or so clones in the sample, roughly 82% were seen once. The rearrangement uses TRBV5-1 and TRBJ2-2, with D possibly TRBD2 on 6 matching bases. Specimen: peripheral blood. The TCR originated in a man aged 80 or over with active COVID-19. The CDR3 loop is CASSFSGGNTGELFF. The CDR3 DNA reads TGCGCCAGCAGCTTTTCCGGGGGGAACACCGGGGAGCTGTTTTTT.